This TCR beta chain was identified during a study of identical twins (dated by TCRdb to about 2016). Study-level background: The study deep-sequenced TCR alpha and beta repertoires from monozygotic twins, unrelated adults of various ages and cord blood to test whether fetal clonotypes persist. To rule out contamination, the twin experiments were replicated at different times with different library preparation protocols.

Library creation used 5' RACE. This sample was sequenced with an Illumina HiSeq 2000. Template switching added a universal primer binding site, and the final cDNA carried a unique molecular identifier that allowed TCR cDNA molecules to be counted accurately. Specific primers in the conserved constant-segment region were used to synthesize first-strand cDNA for the TCR alpha and beta chains. To control for contamination, every cDNA library carried two barcodes: a SMART-Mk sample barcode plus Illumina barcodes. TruSeq adapter sequences along with Illumina sample barcodes were introduced in two successive PCR steps. TCR alpha and beta cDNA libraries were sequenced on the Illumina HiSeq platform with custom primers. Per the source publication's procedure: MiGEC processed the raw reads to extract unique molecular identifiers, while MiXCR was used to determine the CDR3 positions. Recombination models were inferred per individual with the repgenHMM and IGoR tools using an EM algorithm. The tcR package in R was used for shared clonotype analysis, with sharing normalized by the product of cloneset sizes. Out-of-frame nonproductive sequences were analyzed to study raw recombination free of thymic and clonal selection effects. TCRdb reworked the public reads: Q25 trimming with fastp, MiXCR clone assembly, productive beta chains retained. Duplicate CDR3 protein sequences are folded into a single record with the most common DNA and genes. The V and J calls here are based on TCRdb, not the publication. The sample has about 900,000 distinct CDR3 sequences on record, about 12% of them singletons. Of the sample, 1.5% to 2% is held by the ten largest clones.

Details on this clonotype: Its antigen has not been determined. No base quality information exists; no much larger clone differs at one position.

Every donor in the study was a healthy Caucasian. The twin cohort consisted of three pairs of female monozygotic twins, all aged roughly 18 to 29 years. RNA for TCR libraries was isolated from peripheral blood mononuclear cells. The research as a whole found: Invariant T cells such as MAIT and iNKT could partly confound zero-insertion analyses, although diverse VJ usage argued against such confounding for most clonotypes. Out-of-frame TCR alpha sharing in monozygotic twins was systematically underestimated by recombination models, whereas sharing between unrelated individuals was in agreement with the recombination models. The excess sharing between twins in beta out-of-frame sequences was weaker because fewer shared sequences reduced the signal-to-noise ratio. Compared with coincidental sharing between unrelated individuals, an excess of low generation-probability sequences was observed among out-of-frame TCR alpha sequences shared between twins. Because the same donors could not be followed over many years, the conclusions depended on cross-sectional statistical analysis. Abundant cord blood beta clonotypes had fewer insertions, young adult naive repertoires showed a similar but weaker trend, and memory repertoires showed no such trend.

The V and J ends are trimmed by 1 base and 5 bases, leaving 14 bases between them. The CDR3 holds 15 amino acids from the cysteine to the phenylalanine. Left in the record is the CDR3 DNA by itself, 45 bases read in frame from the first base. Taken from the germline V gene, the CDR1 and CDR2 loops are SQVTM and ANQGSEA. The sample also formed part of further work on yellow fever vaccine responses in identical twins. As noted in the second study: According to the authors, the vaccine-induced T cell response in identical twins seemed to be partly convergent and partly specific to each individual. In identical twins, the study followed T cell clones that responded to the vaccine with precision.

This clonotype was sampled from a woman younger than 35 in good health. This chain is built from TRBV29-1 and TRBJ2-2, with TRBD1 perhaps the D gene, on 6 matching bases. The sample consisted of PBMCs. The CDR3 in this case is CSVEVTGLDTGELFF. Read as DNA, the sequence is TGCAGCGTTGAAGTCACAGGGTTGGATACCGGGGAGCTGTTTTTT.